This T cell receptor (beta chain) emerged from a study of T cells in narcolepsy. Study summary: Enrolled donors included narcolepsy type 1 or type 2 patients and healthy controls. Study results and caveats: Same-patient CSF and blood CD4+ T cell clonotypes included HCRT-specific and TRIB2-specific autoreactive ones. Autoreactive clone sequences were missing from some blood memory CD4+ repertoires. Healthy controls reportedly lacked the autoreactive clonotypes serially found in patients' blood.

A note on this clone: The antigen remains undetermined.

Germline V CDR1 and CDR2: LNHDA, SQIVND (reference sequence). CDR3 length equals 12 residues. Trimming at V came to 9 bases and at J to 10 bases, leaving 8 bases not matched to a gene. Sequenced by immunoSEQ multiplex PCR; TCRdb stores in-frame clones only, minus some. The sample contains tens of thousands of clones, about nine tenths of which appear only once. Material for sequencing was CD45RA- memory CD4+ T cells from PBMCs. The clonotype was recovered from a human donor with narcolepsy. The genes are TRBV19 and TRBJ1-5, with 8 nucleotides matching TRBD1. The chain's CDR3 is CASGQGGGPQHF. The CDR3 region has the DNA TGTGCCAGCGGACAGGGTGGGGGACCCCAGCATTTT.